The 14 T cell receptor beta chains below all came from one sample that was sequenced in a study of blood T cell repertoires in COVID-19 (dated by TCRdb to 2020 to 2022). Library preparation used the immunoSEQ multiplex PCR assay. TCRdb provides this immuneACCESS table in a form limited to in-frame rearrangements. Some clones are lacking; in checked studies, under half of them reflect an unresolved V gene, and why the rest are absent is not known. The sample has 140,000 or so clones on record, roughly 79% of them singletons. Jointly, the top ten make up over 7% of the sample. The specimen sequenced was peripheral blood. The receptors were gathered from a man aged 50-60 years with active or convalescent COVID-19.

The chain uses TRBV5-1 and TRBJ2-1; 8 bases fit TRBD2. CDR1 and CDR2 from the germline V gene are SGHRS and YFSETQ. V dropped 5 bases and J dropped 6; count of bases not matched to a gene: 10. The CDR3 length is 15 residues. The CDR3 loop reads CASRTASGSGNEQFF. As DNA, the CDR3 is TGCGCCAGCAGGACAGCCAGCGGGAGTGGCAATGAGCAGTTCTTC.

This clone was observed a handful of times. This same CDR3 is encoded by further DNA sequences in the sample. J is TRBJ1-1 and V is TRBV4-2, with 8 bases that match TRBD1. CDR1 LGHNA and CDR2 YNFKEQ come from the germline V gene. The CDR3 has 17 residues. V shed 0 bases, J shed 0 bases, and the junction held 6 bases outside the gene matches. Here the CDR3 reads CASSQDLGTGLNTEAFF. The CDR3 nucleotides read TGTGCCAGCAGCCAAGATCTGGGGACAGGTTTGAACACTGAAGCTTTCTTT.

This clone was recorded once. V is TRBV11-3 and J is TRBJ2-7, with D tentatively TRBD1 (6 bases). Germline V gene sequence: CDR1 SGHNT, CDR2 YENEEA. The CDR3 has 13 residues. With 1 base removed from V and 3 bases from J, the gap between germline ends came to 7 bases. CDR3 sequence reads: CASSLGQDYEQYF. CDR3 bases: TGTGCCAGCAGCTTAGGACAGGACTACGAGCAGTACTTC.

V and J are TRBV5-6 and TRBJ1-4; weak D call: TRBD1 (6 bases). In germline, CDR1 is SGHDT, CDR2 YYEEEE. CDR3 length: 14 residues. V lost 5 bases, J lost 8 bases, and 16 bases lay in between. CDR3 loop: CASSPTGEKEKLFF. The CDR3 DNA sequence: TGTGCCAGCAGTCCGACAGGAGAAAAGGAAAAACTGTTTTTT.

This chain links TRBV19 with TRBJ2-2; 9 positions agree with TRBD2. With 9 bases clipped from V and 4 bases from J, the junction kept 12 bases outside the gene matches. CDR3 size: 16 residues. CDR1 and CDR2 (germline): LNHDA, SQIVND (reference sequence). For the CDR3, the DNA is TGTGCCAGCCTCCCCATAGCGGGAGCGGGCACCGGGGAGCTGTTTTTT. Translated: CASLPIAGAGTGELFF.

The rearrangement uses TRBV9 and TRBJ2-1; D ambiguous. The CDR3 runs 15 residues. V was pared by 4 bases and J by 5 bases, with 16 bases between. Germline V CDR1 and CDR2: SGDLS, YYNGEE. CDR3 protein: CASSPYSLRDNEQFF. CDR3 sequence (DNA): TGTGCCAGCAGCCCTTATTCCCTCCGAGACAATGAGCAGTTCTTC.

The chain is built from TRBV20-1 and TRBJ1-5; D not certain. CDR3 length: 13 amino acids. Germline-derived CDR1 and CDR2 are DFQATT and SNEGSKA (reference sequence). The V end was cut by 3 bases, the J end by 3 bases, with 9 bases between. The CDR3 coding sequence is TGCAGTGCTAGTGTCGGAGTCAATCAGCCCCAGCATTTT. This gives the protein CSASVGVNQPQHF.

The chain couples TRBV9 to TRBJ2-4; no reliable D call. This CDR3 has 15 amino acids. Trimming shortened V by 4 bases and J by 0 bases, and 11 bases separated the two germline ends. The germline V gene encodes CDR1 SGDLS and CDR2 YYNGEE. CDR3 sequence (DNA): TGTGCCAGCAGCCCCGAATTAGTAGCCAAAAACATTCAGTACTTC. It codes for CASSPELVAKNIQYF.

This chain connects TRBV18 to TRBJ1-1; maybe TRBD1 (6 bases). Per the germline V gene, CDR1 is KGHSH and CDR2 is LQKENI. V lost 3 bases and J lost 4, with 15 bases in between. The CDR3 sequence is 15 residues long. In nucleotides, the CDR3 is TGTGCCAGCTCACCCTCGGGACAATTTGGCACTGAAGCTTTCTTT. Translation: CASSPSGQFGTEAFF.

The rearrangement uses TRBV4-2 and TRBJ2-7; 7 bases align to TRBD2. V shed 4 bases, J shed 2 bases, and the junction held 5 bases outside the gene matches. The CDR3 extends over 14 amino acids. Germline CDR1 LGHNA, CDR2 YNFKEQ. The CDR3 DNA sequence: TGTGCCAGCAGCCTCCTAGCGGACGCCTACGAGCAGTACTTC. It codes for CASSLLADAYEQYF.

V gene TRBV5-4 combines with J gene TRBJ1-3; the D is unclear. Germline assignment: CDR1 SGHNT and CDR2 YYREEE (reference sequence). The CDR3 length is 13 residues. Trimming shortened V by 4 bases and J by 1 base, and 6 bases separated the two germline ends. CDR3 sequence: CASSTSSGNTIYF. CDR3 coding DNA: TGTGCCAGCAGCACTAGTTCTGGAAACACCATATATTTT. The complete variable domain, with remaining parts taken from reference TRBV5-4 and TRBJ1-3, reads ETGVTQSPTHLIKTRGQQVTLRCSSQSGHNTVSWYQQALGQGPQFIFQYYREEENGRGNFPPRFSGLQFPNYSSELNVNALELDDSALYLCASSTSSGNTIYFGEGSWLTVV.

The J gene is TRBJ2-7, the V gene TRBV6-5; D is ambiguous. The germline V and J ends were trimmed by 8 bases and 0 bases, with 5 bases remaining between them. There are 11 residues in the CDR3. The germline gives CDR1 MNHEY, CDR2 SVGAGI. CDR3: CASGFSYEQYF. The CDR3 DNA follows: TGTGCCAGCGGCTTCTCCTACGAGCAGTACTTC.

V gene TRBV4-1 combines with J gene TRBJ2-5; 7 nucleotides agree with TRBD2. The germline gives CDR1 MGHRA, CDR2 YSYEKL. This CDR3 has 16 amino acids. V shed 2 bases, J shed 1 base, and the junction held 7 bases outside the gene matches. The CDR3: CASSQRGEIIQETQYF. CDR3 DNA sequence: TGCGCCAGCAGCCAACGGGGGGAGATTATCCAAGAGACCCAGTACTTC.

This sequence joins TRBV28 and TRBJ2-1; no reliable D call. Germline V gene sequence: CDR1 MDHEN, CDR2 SYDVKM. V lost 6 bases, J lost 10 bases, and 16 bases lay in between. The CDR3 totals 13 residues. CDR3 sequence reads: CASRRLRSPEQFF. In DNA form, the CDR3 reads TGTGCCAGCAGAAGACTGCGTTCGCCAGAGCAGTTCTTC.